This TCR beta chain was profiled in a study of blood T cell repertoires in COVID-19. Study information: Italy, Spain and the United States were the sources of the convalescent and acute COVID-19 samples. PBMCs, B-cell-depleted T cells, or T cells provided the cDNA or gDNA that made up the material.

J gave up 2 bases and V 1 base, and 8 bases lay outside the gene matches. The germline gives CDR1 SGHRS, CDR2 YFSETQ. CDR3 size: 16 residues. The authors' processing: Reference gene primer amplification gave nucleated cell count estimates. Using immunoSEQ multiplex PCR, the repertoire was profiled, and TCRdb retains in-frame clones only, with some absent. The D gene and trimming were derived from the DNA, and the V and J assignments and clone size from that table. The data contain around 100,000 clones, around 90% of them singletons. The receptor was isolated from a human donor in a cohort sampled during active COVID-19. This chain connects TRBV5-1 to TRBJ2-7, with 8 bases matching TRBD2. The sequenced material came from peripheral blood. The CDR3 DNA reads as TGCGCCAGCAGCTTGACCACTAGCGGATCAACCTACGAGCAGTACTTC. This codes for CASSLTTSGSTYEQYF.